Listed here are 8 T cell receptor beta chains from one sample, sequenced in a study of blood T cell repertoires in COVID-19. Some clones are missing from TCRdb's copy, which holds only in-frame ones; the method was immunoSEQ multiplex PCR. The table shows 100,000 to 150,000 clones, with 80% to 90% occurring only once. The sample taken for sequencing was peripheral blood. The receptors come from a man in his 60s with COVID-19, enrolled during active disease.

The gene calls are TRBV7-8 and TRBJ2-1, with 8 bases lining up with TRBD1. CDR3 length: 15 amino acids. The V gene end was trimmed by 5 bases and the J gene end by 6 bases; junction bases not matched to a gene: 9. Germline CDR1 and CDR2: SGHVS and FQNEAQ. The CDR3 coding sequence is TGTGCCAGCAGCCCGAGCCGGGACAGGTTCAATGAGCAGTTCTTC. Translation: CASSPSRDRFNEQFF.

The rearrangement links TRBV19 to TRBJ1-2, with 8 bases fitting TRBD1. The length of the CDR3 is 11 residues. From germline, CDR1 is LNHDA and CDR2 SQIVND (reference sequence). Trimming at V came to 9 bases and at J to 6 bases, leaving 3 bases not matched to a gene. Here the CDR3 DNA reads TGTGCCAGCGACAGGGGCCATGGCTACACCTTC. This codes for CASDRGHGYTF.

The chain has TRBV7-3 and TRBJ2-2, with TRBD1 matching over 7 bases. V dropped 0 bases and J dropped 4; count of bases not matched to a gene: 2. Germline CDR1 and CDR2: SGHTA and FQGTGA. The CDR3 is made up of 15 amino acids. The CDR3 spells CASSLTGQLTGELFF. The CDR3 bases are TGTGCCAGCAGCTTAACGGGACAGCTCACCGGGGAGCTGTTTTTT. The full variable domain, its missing parts supplied by reference TRBV7-3 and TRBJ2-2, is GAGVSQTPSNKVTEKGKYVELRCDPISGHTALYWYRQSLGQGPEFLIYFQGTGAADDSGLPNDRFFAVRPEGSVSTLKIQRTERGDSAVYLCASSLTGQLTGELFFGEGSRLTVL.

The rearrangement uses TRBV7-2 and TRBJ2-7; 10 bases align to TRBD2. V lost 4 bases and J lost 3; bases outside the gene matches: 9. Germline CDR1 is SGHTA and CDR2 is FQGNSA. This CDR3 comprises 16 residues. The CDR3, as DNA: TGTGCCAGCAGCTCCGGCTTAGCGGGGGGACTCTACGAGCAGTACTTC. It encodes CASSSGLAGGLYEQYF.

The rearrangement joins TRBV30 to TRBJ2-5, with a tentative D call TRBD1 (5 bases). The CDR3 totals 15 residues. The germline CDR1 and CDR2 sequences are GTSNPN and SVGIG (reference sequence). V shed 2 bases and J shed 1 base, with 14 bases lying between them. In DNA, the CDR3 is TGTGCCTGGAGTAAAAGAGGACATCCCCAAGAGACCCAGTACTTC. This gives the protein CAWSKRGHPQETQYF.

The chain has TRBV7-2 and TRBJ2-1, with 8 bases matching TRBD1. The CDR3 has 16 amino acids. The germline gives CDR1 SGHTA, CDR2 FQGNSA. The ends lost 4 bases at V and 4 bases at J; junction bases unmatched: 9. In nucleotides, the CDR3 is TGTGCCAGCAGCTCAAATTCGGGACAGGTTTACAATGAGCAGTTCTTC. Its protein is CASSSNSGQVYNEQFF.

The chain employs TRBV6-5 and TRBJ2-5; tentatively, D is TRBD1 (6 bases). The CDR3 extends over 13 amino acids. The germline V gene encodes CDR1 MNHEY and CDR2 SVGAGI. The V gene lost 6 bases and the J gene lost 2 bases, with 10 bases spanning the gap. The CDR3 coding sequence is TGTGCCAGCAGGACAGGACTTCAAGAGACCCAGTACTTC. This gives the protein CASRTGLQETQYF.

This chain links TRBV4-3 with TRBJ2-1, with 13 bases matching TRBD2. Germline-derived CDR1 and CDR2 are LGHNA and YSLEER. Trimming removed 3 bases from V and 8 bases from J; junction bases left unmatched: 4. CDR3 length: 15 residues. The CDR3 sequence is CASSHLGLAGDEQFF. CDR3 in DNA: TGCGCCAGCAGCCACCTCGGACTAGCGGGGGATGAGCAGTTCTTC.